The 3 T cell receptor beta chains below come from one sample, sequenced in a study of blood T cell repertoires in COVID-19. Repertoires were generated with immunoSEQ multiplex PCR, while TCRdb's copy carries only in-frame clones and drops some. The data show approximately 490,000 clones, 88% seen once. The sequenced sample consisted of PBMCs or T cells enriched from blood (not recorded which). All receptors derive from a woman aged 55-75 years who had recovered from COVID-19.

The genes are TRBV3-1 (or the pseudogene TRBV3-2) and TRBJ2-5; 14 positions match TRBD2. Germline values: CDR1 LGHDT, CDR2 YNNKEL (reference sequence). After removal of 0 bases from V and 0 bases from J, the junction contained 9 bases not matched to a gene. CDR3 size: 20 residues. CDR3 in amino acids: CASSQERTSGGRGYQETQYF. Written as DNA, the CDR3 is TGTGCCAGCAGCCAAGAAAGGACTAGCGGGGGGCGAGGGTACCAAGAGACCCAGTACTTC.

The chain employs TRBV24-1 and TRBJ1-5; TRBD1 agrees at 10 bases. This CDR3 region has 14 residues. Unmatched junction bases numbered 3, after V lost 7 bases and J lost 4 bases. Looked up from germline, CDR1 is KGHDR and CDR2 is SFDVKD. The DNA for the CDR3 is TGTGCCACCAGGGGGACAGGGGCAAATCAGCCCCAGCATTTT. This encodes CATRGTGANQPQHF.

This clone came up once. The rearrangement uses TRBV14 and TRBJ2-2; D gene unclear. CDR1 and CDR2 from the germline V gene are SGHDN and FVKESK. V was shortened by 4 bases and J by 1 base, with 7 bases between the two germline ends. The CDR3 spans 14 residues. CDR3 in amino acids: CASSPQMNTGELFF. In DNA, the CDR3 is TGTGCCAGCAGCCCACAGATGAACACCGGGGAGCTGTTTTTT.